This T cell receptor (beta chain) was profiled in a study of blood T cell repertoires in COVID-19. Study at large: From the United States, Italy and Spain came samples of acute and convalescent COVID-19. PBMCs, B-cell-depleted T cells, or T cells provided the cDNA or gDNA that made up the material.

Looked up from germline, CDR1 is MDHEN and CDR2 is SYDVKM. The CDR3 spans 18 residues. Germline trimming cut 4 bases from V and 4 bases from J; bases unmatched to any gene: 14. As processed by the authors: Estimation of nucleated cell counts was performed using reference gene primer amplification. Using immunoSEQ multiplex PCR, the repertoire was profiled, and TCRdb retains in-frame clones only, with some absent. The V and J calls and the clone size are those of that table, but D and trimming were determined from the DNA. The data show 150,000 to 200,000 clones, 60% to 80% seen once. The source is a woman in her 70s with acute or convalescent COVID-19. The chain employs TRBV28 and TRBJ2-1, with 9 bases aligning to TRBD2. Sequencing was done on a sample of peripheral blood. Here the CDR3 DNA reads TGTGCCAGCAGTTCTAACCCCGGGACTAGCAAGGGTTACAATGAGCAGTTCTTC. Amino acids: CASSSNPGTSKGYNEQFF.